The present T cell receptor beta chain was sequenced within a study of cytomegalovirus exposure and HLA in healthy donors. The junction had 11 bases not matched to a gene; V was cut back by 5 bases and J by 5 bases. The CDR3 loop spans 16 amino acids. Germline loops: CDR1 SGHVS, CDR2 FNYEAQ. Use of 60 Vbeta and 13 Jbeta primers characterized the PCR. TCRdb's copy holds only in-frame clones and misses some; the assay was immunoSEQ multiplex PCR. The data hold more than 85,000 clones, with roughly 76% observed a single time. J is TRBJ2-3 and V is TRBV7-6, with 9 positions matching TRBD2. Sequencing input: PBMCs. The origin of this receptor is a man aged 35 to 55 in good health and CMV-seronegative. The CDR3 loop reads CASSPSLSGRQDTQYF. In nucleotides, the CDR3 is TGTGCCAGCAGCCCGTCATTAAGCGGGAGGCAAGATACGCAGTATTTT.